The sequence of this TCR beta chain was determined in a study of chemoradiotherapy in HPV16-positive cancers. V was pared by 4 bases and J by 13 bases, with 14 bases between. Germline-derived CDR1 and CDR2 are MNHEY and SMNVEV (reference sequence). The CDR3 has 12 amino acids. Produced via immunoSEQ multiplex PCR; TCRdb's table is partial and in-frame only. The profile shows about 16,000 clones, about three quarters of them singletons. Note on this clone: Its antigen is still unknown.

Whole-study results and caveats: HPV-responsive T-cell expansion during chemoradiotherapy was linked to improved recurrence-free survival in HPV16-positive patients. The functional HPV-specific definition rests on just two HPV16-positive patients. During treatment, candidate HPV-specific clones and E7-related motifs expanded in tumor.

Source: tumor tissue, taken from a patient who underwent chemoradiotherapy. This chain uses TRBV27 with TRBJ2-1, with D possibly matching TRBD2 (6 bases). This receptor was identified in a human donor with HPV-associated anogenital cancer. DNA of the CDR3: TGTGCCAGCAGTTCCCTCGGGACTCAACAGTTCTTC. It specifies CASSSLGTQQFF.